A single sample is the source of the 17 T cell receptor beta chains below, sequenced in a study of T cells after yellow fever vaccination (dated by TCRdb to about 2019). Libraries were built with 5' RACE. The reads were generated on an Illumina HiSeq 2500. TCRdb redid the processing of the public reads, applying fastp at Q25 and MiXCR, and retained in-frame beta chains. Every entry covers one CDR3 protein and lists the most common genes and DNA from its rows. The sample data list about 45,000 distinct CDR3 sequences, and 6.8% of these were observed just once. The leading ten clones occupy over 12% of the sample. Reading the label with the study, this specimen's treatment or condition is: live attenuated yellow fever vaccine strain. This material consisted of CD8+ T cells not binding an NS4B(214-222) dextramer, sorted from PBMCs, taken 45 days after the yellow fever booster vaccination. The intended sense of this specimen's cell subset or site label: NS4B epitope dextramer-negative CD8 T cells. The receptors derive from a man aged 25-45 years who received the YFV17D yellow fever vaccine.

Points on this clonotype: A much larger clonotype is one base distant, so this may be a read error. CDR3 sequence (DNA): TGTTGGTCGGGTGGGAACACTGAAGCTTTCTTT. Protein product: CWSGGNTEAFF. V and J are TRBV12-3 or TRBV12-4 and TRBJ1-1, with unresolved D. The CDR3 spans 11 residues.

The table lists this clonotype with a few counts. The genes are TRBV7-6 and TRBJ1-3, with 8 bases that match TRBD1. Germline V CDR1 and CDR2: SGHVS, FNYEAQ. This CDR3 has 14 amino acids. J gave up 2 bases and V 4 bases, and 1 base lay outside the gene matches. This CDR3 reads CASSSDRAGNTIYF. CDR3 DNA: TGTGCCAGCAGCTCGGACAGGGCTGGAAACACCATATATTTT. The whole variable domain, filled in from reference TRBV7-6 and TRBJ1-3, reads GAGVSQSPRYKVTKRGQDVALRCDPISGHVSLYWYRQALGQGPEFLTYFNYEAQQDKSGLPNDRFSAERPEGSISTLTIQRTEQRDSAMYRCASSSDRAGNTIYFGEGSWLTVV.

This clonotype is categorized as medium-sized (0.01 to 0.1%). The genes are TRBV7-9 and TRBJ2-7; 11 positions agree with TRBD1. Germline V CDR1 and CDR2: SEHNR, FQNEAQ (reference sequence). V trimming: 6 bases; J trimming: 7 bases; junction bases outside the gene matches: 8. The CDR3 runs 14 residues. Written as DNA, the CDR3 is TGTGCCAGCAGAGAGGACGGGACAGGGGGTGAGCAGTACTTC. It is translated as CASREDGTGGEQYF.

The table lists this clonotype with many counts. The chain joins TRBV5-1 to TRBJ2-1; the match to TRBD2 covers 11 bases. The J segment lost 1 base and the V segment lost 5 bases, leaving 11 bases of the junction unmatched. Germline V CDR1 and CDR2: SGHRS, YFSETQ. The CDR3 runs 18 residues. The CDR3 is CASSEGLAVILSYNEQFF. The CDR3, as DNA: TGCGCCAGCAGTGAGGGACTAGCGGTCATATTATCCTACAATGAGCAGTTCTTC.

This clonotype was counted only a few times. This chain uses TRBV5-4 with TRBJ2-7; 9 bases are shared with TRBD2. The CDR3 runs 15 residues. The trim removed 4 bases at V and 6 bases at J, leaving 11 bases unmatched. CDR1 is SGHNT and CDR2 is YYREEE in the germline V gene (reference sequence). Here the CDR3 DNA reads TGTGCCAGCAGCGGGGGGGGGACTAGCCTTCTCGAGCAGTACTTC. This encodes CASSGGGTSLLEQYF.

CDR3 DNA sequence: TGTGCCAGCTGGAGTGGAATGGGGCGGGAATACAATGAGCAGTTCTTC. Translation gives CASWSGMGREYNEQFF. This chain uses TRBV27 with TRBJ2-1; D might be TRBD2 (6 bases). Per the germline V gene, CDR1 is MNHEY and CDR2 is SMNVEV (reference sequence). V lost 8 bases and J 4 bases, leaving 21 bases between the germline ends. This CDR3 has 16 amino acids.

Only a few counts were recorded for this clonotype. The rearrangement joins TRBV10-3 to TRBJ2-7; D possibly corresponds to TRBD1 (6 bases). The CDR3 is made up of 11 amino acids. V was clipped by 6 bases and J by 5 bases, with 8 bases between them. The germline gives CDR1 ENHRY, CDR2 SYGVKD. In DNA, the CDR3 is TGTGCCATCAGCGGGACACACGAGCAGTACTTC. Amino acids: CAISGTHEQYF.

This chain links TRBV24-1 with TRBJ1-4; 8 bases align to TRBD1. The CDR3 is 15 amino acids. Germline values: CDR1 KGHDR, CDR2 SFDVKD. J was trimmed by 7 bases and V by 0 bases; bases with no gene match: 3. This CDR3 reads CATSDLVQGVEKLFF. CDR3 coding DNA: TGTGCCACCAGTGATTTGGTACAGGGGGTTGAAAAACTGTTTTTT.

Many counts were recorded for this clonotype. The J gene is TRBJ2-5, the V gene TRBV27, with D tentatively TRBD1 (5 bases). Trimming left V 0 bases short and J 7 bases short, with 15 bases between. The germline V gene has CDR1 MNHEY and CDR2 SMNVEV (reference sequence). The CDR3 covers 15 residues. As DNA, the CDR3 is TGTGCCAGCAGTTTATCGACCCAGGGCTGGGGGACCCAGTACTTC. Its protein product is CASSLSTQGWGTQYF.

This clonotype appeared many times. This chain joins TRBV5-4 and TRBJ2-7, with a tentative D call TRBD2 (6 bases). This CDR3 has 13 amino acids. CDR1 and CDR2 (germline): SGHNT, YYREEE (reference sequence). Trimming took off 4 bases at V and 2 bases at J, with 10 bases between the two ends. Written as DNA, the CDR3 is TGTGCCAGCAGCATGGACTACGCCTACGAGCAGTACTTC. As protein: CASSMDYAYEQYF.

This clonotype has at least ten counts. The chain is built from TRBV29-1 and TRBJ1-1; no firm D call. In germline, CDR1 is SQVTM, CDR2 ANQGSEA. The ends were cut back, 7 bases at V and 1 base at J, with 7 bases in the middle. The CDR3 contains 11 residues. CDR3 coding DNA: TGCAGCGCCGAGAGGAACACTGAAGCTTTCTTT. This sequence encodes CSAERNTEAFF.

This clonotype has a count of ten or more. The rearrangement joins TRBV6-2 or TRBV6-3 to TRBJ2-3, with TRBD1 matching 8 bases. Germline V lookup: CDR1 MNHEY, CDR2 SVGEGT. The CDR3 length is 20 residues. J was trimmed by 4 bases and V by 4 bases; bases with no gene match: 22. The CDR3 sequence: CASSFTPLDRGNVLSDTQYF. CDR3 DNA: TGTGCCAGCAGTTTCACCCCCTTAGACAGGGGAAATGTGCTGTCAGATACGCAGTATTTT.

The chain combines TRBV4-2 with TRBJ2-1; TRBD2 is a possible D gene (6 bases). The CDR3 spans 16 residues. The germline CDR1 and CDR2 sequences are LGHNA and YNFKEQ. The CDR3 nucleotides are TGTATCAGCAGCGCGGGACTCCAACCCCCCTACAATGAGCAGTTCTTC. This sequence encodes CISSAGLQPPYNEQFF.

This clonotype was found many times. The genes are TRBV20-1 and TRBJ2-3; 13 bases line up with TRBD2. Germline loops: CDR1 DFQATT, CDR2 SNEGSKA (reference sequence). The CDR3 runs to 16 residues. The junction had 3 bases not matched to a gene; V was cut back by 3 bases and J by 0 bases. CDR3 residues: CSASKGLAGSTDTQYF. For the CDR3, the DNA is TGCAGTGCTAGTAAGGGACTAGCGGGAAGCACAGATACGCAGTATTTT.

This clonotype was recorded at least ten times. The genes are TRBV10-2 and TRBJ2-5, with a weak D call TRBD1 (5 bases). Trimming took 6 bases from V and 5 from J, leaving 22 bases between them. The CDR3 extends over 16 amino acids. The germline CDR1 and CDR2 sequences are WSHSY and SAAADI. The CDR3 DNA is TGCGCCAGCAGACCCACCCTCGACAGTTTGTTTGAGACCCAGTACTTC. It translates to CASRPTLDSLFETQYF.

Ten or more counts support this clonotype. The rearrangement links TRBV7-8 to TRBJ2-1; possibly TRBD2 for D (6 bases). Germline values: CDR1 SGHVS, CDR2 FQNEAQ. This CDR3 comprises 14 residues. Deletions cut 3 bases from V and 9 bases from J, with 15 bases between. This CDR3 reads CASSLAGIGGEQFF. CDR3 DNA sequence: TGTGCCAGCAGCTTGGCGGGGATAGGTGGTGAGCAGTTCTTC.

This clonotype was seen more than once but under ten times. The V gene is TRBV6-2 or TRBV6-3, the J gene TRBJ2-7, with D possibly being TRBD1 or TRBD2 (5 bases each). V lost 6 bases and J lost 1, with 16 bases in between. The germline V gene has CDR1 MNHEY and CDR2 SVGEGT. This CDR3 contains 15 residues. This CDR3 reads CASSHPWDPSYEQYF. CDR3 bases: TGTGCCAGCAGCCACCCCTGGGACCCGTCCTACGAGCAGTACTTC.